This TCR beta chain was recorded in a study of T cells in women clearing cervical HPV infection. A word on this clone: The sequenced fragment ends 3 residues before the CDR3 boundary, so the rest is inferred from the germline J gene.

Generated by immunoSEQ multiplex PCR, the TCRdb table keeps only in-frame clones and is missing some. The table counts tens of thousands of clones; approximately 4.5% lies in the top ten. This CDR3 region has 14 residues. V shed 5 bases and J 6 bases; nucleotides not matched to a gene: 4. Looked up from germline, CDR1 is SGHTA and CDR2 is FQGNSA. This clonotype originated in a woman aged 18 to 75 with a cervical HPV16 infection that either progressed to CIN3+ or cleared (not recorded which). The rearrangement joins TRBV7-2 to TRBJ1-6; 7 nucleotides agree with TRBD1. Sequences were obtained from blood buffy coat. CDR3 sequence: CASSGQERNSPLHF. The covered CDR3 bases are TGTGCCAGCAGCGGACAGGAGCGTAATTCACCC. The whole variable domain, remainder taken from reference TRBV7-2 and TRBJ1-6, is GAGVSQSPSNKVTEKGKDVELRCDPISGHTALYWYRQSLGQGLEFLIYFQGNSAPDKSGLPSDRFSAERTGGSVSTLTIQRTQQEDSAVYLCASSGQERNSPLHFGNGTRLTVT.